Listed below are T cell receptor beta chains from one sample, sequenced in a study of identical twins. TCRdb re-analysed the 5' RACE reads in MiXCR, keeping a single row per CDR3 protein. Of roughly 700,000 distinct CDR3 sequences detected, approximately 9% appear once; the ten largest clones hold 0.8% to 1%. These data were also filed under a second study, of yellow fever vaccine responses in identical twins.

The sequencing input was PBMCs. These TCRs come from a woman aged 18-30 years in good health. Each CDR3 is given with its conserved first and last residue. The D gene is left open where the match is weak. Clone size is stated in some rows and not others, as once, few, many or a class when expanded.

D,V,length,size,J,CDR3,DNA
.,TRBV5-6,15,.,TRBJ1-1,CASSFRQTSNTEAFF,TGTGCCAGCAGCTTCCGACAGACCTCGAACACTGAAGCTTTCTTT
TRBD1,TRBV14,15,few,TRBJ2-7,CASSHRDRGNYEQYF,TGTGCCAGCAGCCACCGGGACAGGGGGAATTACGAGCAGTACTTC
TRBD2,TRBV6-5,16,few,TRBJ2-2,CASSYGLAVNTGELFF,TGTGCCAGCAGTTACGGGCTAGCGGTGAACACCGGGGAGCTGTTTTTT
.,TRBV5-1,14,.,TRBJ1-1,CASSSKTTGTEAFF,TGCGCCAGCAGCAGCAAAACAACGGGGACTGAAGCTTTCTTT
TRBD2,TRBV27,15,many,TRBJ2-2,CASSLRTSGIRELFF,TGTGCCAGCAGTTTAAGGACTAGCGGGATAAGGGAGCTGTTTTTT
.,TRBV11-2,15,few,TRBJ2-7,CASSPAGSGSYEQYF,TGTGCCAGCAGCCCCGCCGGGAGTGGGTCCTACGAGCAGTACTTC
.,TRBV12-3/TRBV12-4,15,once,TRBJ2-5,CASKIGSAYQETQYF,TGTGCCAGCAAGATCGGGAGCGCGTACCAAGAGACCCAGTACTTC
TRBD2,TRBV12-3/TRBV12-4,15,few,TRBJ2-1,CASSLKAGGPNEQFF,TGTGCCAGCAGTTTAAAAGCGGGAGGGCCCAATGAGCAGTTCTTC
.,TRBV6-1,15,many,TRBJ2-2,CASSVAASTTGELFF,TGTGCCAGCAGTGTAGCGGCTAGTACAACCGGGGAGCTGTTTTTT
TRBD1,TRBV3-1,15,many,TRBJ2-5,CASSQGQGVQETQYF,TGTGCCAGCAGCCAAGGACAGGGGGTACAAGAGACCCAGTACTTC
.,TRBV13,14,.,TRBJ1-3,CASSSHRQGNTIYF,TGTGCCAGCAGCTCCCACCGCCAGGGAAACACCATATATTTT
TRBD2,TRBV7-2,17,many,TRBJ2-1,CASSPLILAGGRNEQFF,TGTGCCAGCAGCCCATTAATCTTAGCGGGGGGCCGAAATGAGCAGTTCTTC
TRBD1,TRBV12-3/TRBV12-4,15,few,TRBJ1-5,CASSPTGGHNQPQHF,TGTGCCAGCAGCCCGACAGGGGGCCACAATCAGCCCCAGCATTTT
TRBD2,TRBV20-1,14,.,TRBJ2-7,CSARDYQSSYEQYF,TGCAGTGCCCGGGACTACCAGAGCTCCTACGAGCAGTACTTC
.,TRBV7-2,17,.,TRBJ2-5,CASRPRGGGGLVETQYF,TGTGCCAGCAGACCCCGGGGAGGCGGGGGCCTCGTGGAGACCCAGTACTTC
TRBD2,TRBV11-2,16,few,TRBJ2-3,CASILAGGPFGGTQYF,TGTGCCAGCATACTAGCGGGGGGCCCGTTCGGGGGTACGCAGTATTTT
.,TRBV9,13,few,TRBJ2-7,CASSVDGSYEQYF,TGTGCCAGCAGCGTAGACGGGTCCTACGAGCAGTACTTC
TRBD2,TRBV4-2,16,.,TRBJ2-1,CASSESAGASYNEQFF,TGTGCCAGCAGCGAATCCGCGGGAGCCTCCTACAATGAGCAGTTCTTC
.,TRBV13,14,few,TRBJ2-5,CASSGSRNQETQYF,TGTGCCAGCAGCGGTTCTAGGAATCAAGAGACCCAGTACTTC
TRBD1,TRBV7-2,16,.,TRBJ2-7,CASSLEGQPPRWEQYF,TGTGCCAGCAGCTTAGAGGGACAGCCTCCTCGGTGGGAGCAGTACTTC
.,TRBV6-6,12,few,TRBJ1-5,CASSLLGGPQHF,TGTGCCAGCAGCCTACTAGGAGGCCCCCAGCATTTT
TRBD2,TRBV7-2,16,.,TRBJ2-2,CASSLDSGSGTGELFF,TGTGCCAGCAGCTTAGACAGCGGGAGTGGCACCGGGGAGCTGTTTTTT
TRBD2,TRBV12-3/TRBV12-4,15,many,TRBJ2-7,CASSPTSGSSYEQYF,TGTGCCAGCAGTCCCACTAGCGGTAGCTCCTACGAGCAGTACTTC
.,TRBV20-1,15,few,TRBJ2-7,CSAFVREIPSYEQYF,TGCAGTGCCTTTGTCAGGGAAATCCCATCCTACGAGCAGTACTTC
TRBD1,TRBV20-1,14,few,TRBJ1-4,CSASGGGPNEKLFF,TGCAGTGCCTCAGGAGGGGGCCCTAATGAAAAACTGTTTTTT
.,TRBV11-2,15,few,TRBJ2-1,CASSLGPPGYNEQFF,TGTGCCAGCAGCTTAGGTCCCCCAGGGTACAATGAGCAGTTCTTC
.,TRBV28,16,few,TRBJ2-2,CASSLLVSGLAGELFF,TGTGCCAGCAGTTTATTAGTATCGGGGTTGGCCGGGGAGCTGTTTTTT
TRBD2,TRBV29-1,14,many,TRBJ2-1,CSVDGTSEYNEQFF,TGCAGCGTTGATGGGACTAGCGAATACAATGAGCAGTTCTTC
.,TRBV25-1,10,.,TRBJ2-5,CASSEGSEYF,TGTGCCAGCAGTGAAGGGTCGGAGTACTTC
.,TRBV12-3/TRBV12-4,15,few,TRBJ1-2,CASSLDTGLSYGYTF,TGTGCCAGCAGTTTAGATACAGGCCTCTCCTATGGCTACACCTTC